These 10 T cell receptor beta chains originate from one sample sequenced in a study of cytomegalovirus exposure and HLA in healthy donors. The repertoire was sequenced with immunoSEQ multiplex PCR; TCRdb's copy has only in-frame clones and lacks some. The table lists tens of thousands of clones, around nine tenths of them singletons. Material: PBMCs. The receptor source for this set is a young man in good health and CMV-seronegative.

CDR3 nucleotide sequence: TGTGCCACCAGCATAAATCCCGGCCGGGGTGAAAAACTGTTTTTT. Translated, it gives CATSINPGRGEKLFF. This chain links TRBV15 with TRBJ1-4; D is uncertain. The length of the CDR3 is 15 residues. The germline CDR1 and CDR2 sequences are LNHNV and YYDKDF (reference sequence). V dropped 4 bases and J dropped 7 bases, with 16 bases sitting between them.

The CDR3 DNA is TGTGCCAGCAGTCCCCCAAGCGGGAGGTTAAATGAGCAGTTCTTC. Its translation: CASSPPSGRLNEQFF. The chain combines TRBV27 with TRBJ2-1; 9 bases map to TRBD2. V lost 5 bases and J lost 7; bases outside the gene matches: 9. Germline V gives CDR1 MNHEY, CDR2 SMNVEV (reference sequence). The CDR3 consists of 15 residues.

This chain connects TRBV2 to TRBJ2-5, with TRBD2 matching 9 bases. The CDR3 is 14 residues long. Per germline, CDR1 SNHLY and CDR2 FYNNEI. The J segment lost 1 base and the V segment lost 5 bases, leaving 2 bases of the junction unmatched. The CDR3 spells CASSNSGSQETQYF. The CDR3 DNA is TGTGCCAGCAGTAATAGCGGGAGCCAAGAGACCCAGTACTTC.

The chain uses TRBV28 and TRBJ2-7; TRBD1 matches 11 bases. In germline, CDR1 is MDHEN, CDR2 SYDVKM. The CDR3 sequence is 15 residues long. Trimming removed 6 bases from V and 1 base from J; junction bases left unmatched: 5. The CDR3 is CASSRGQGASYEQYF. The CDR3 DNA reads as TGTGCCAGCAGCCGAGGACAGGGGGCTTCCTACGAGCAGTACTTC.

This clone was counted a few times. V usage is TRBV6-5 and J usage is TRBJ2-2, with D tentatively TRBD1 (6 bases). V was shortened by 7 bases and J by 0 bases, with 12 bases between the two germline ends. CDR3 length: 15 amino acids. Germline CDR1 and CDR2: MNHEY and SVGAGI. The CDR3 loop reads CASKNGQTNTGELFF. The CDR3 region has the DNA TGTGCCAGCAAAAATGGACAGACGAACACCGGGGAGCTGTTTTTT.

The J gene is TRBJ2-2, the V gene TRBV15, with 7 bases matching TRBD1. The V segment lost 1 base and the J segment 6 bases; nucleotides outside the gene matches: 11. The CDR3 is made up of 17 amino acids. Germline assignment: CDR1 LNHNV and CDR2 YYDKDF (reference sequence). The CDR3 reads CATSRGTKRTGAGELFF. The DNA of the CDR3 is TGTGCCACCAGCAGAGGCACCAAACGGACAGGCGCCGGGGAGCTGTTTTTT.

The V gene is TRBV4-3, the J gene TRBJ2-6, with a weak D call TRBD2 (5 bases). CDR1 and CDR2 from the germline V gene are LGHNA and YSLEER. V lost 1 base, J lost 0 bases, and 7 bases lay in between. CDR3 length equals 16 residues. For the CDR3, the DNA is TGCGCCAGCAGCCAAGTAGAGGGCTCTGGGGCCAACGTCCTGACTTTC. Amino acids: CASSQVEGSGANVLTF.

This rearrangement joins TRBV11-2 to TRBJ1-2; D gene uncertain. V lost 4 bases, J lost 8 bases, and 20 bases lay in between. In germline, CDR1 is SGHAT, CDR2 FQNNGV. The CDR3 length is 15 residues. CDR3 sequence reads: CASSSQTYNQRGYTF. CDR3 nucleotides: TGTGCCAGCAGCTCTCAAACATACAACCAGCGGGGCTACACCTTC.

This sequence joins TRBV29-1 and TRBJ2-5; perhaps TRBD2 as D (6 bases). Germline V gives CDR1 SQVTM, CDR2 ANQGSEA. The CDR3 spans 13 residues. V lost 7 bases, J lost 5 bases, and 17 bases lay in between. CDR3 DNA: TGCAGCGCCATCTCTCGGAGGGGCGAGACCCAGTACTTC. Encoded protein: CSAISRRGETQYF.

The rearrangement joins TRBV18 to TRBJ1-2, with D possibly being TRBD1 (6 bases). This CDR3 has 14 residues. Trimming took 2 bases from V and 7 from J, leaving 14 bases between them. Germline V gene lookup returns CDR1 KGHSH and CDR2 LQKENI. The CDR3 loop is CASSPIVTGLGYTF. The CDR3 nucleotides are TGTGCCAGCTCACCAATCGTTACAGGGCTTGGCTACACCTTC.